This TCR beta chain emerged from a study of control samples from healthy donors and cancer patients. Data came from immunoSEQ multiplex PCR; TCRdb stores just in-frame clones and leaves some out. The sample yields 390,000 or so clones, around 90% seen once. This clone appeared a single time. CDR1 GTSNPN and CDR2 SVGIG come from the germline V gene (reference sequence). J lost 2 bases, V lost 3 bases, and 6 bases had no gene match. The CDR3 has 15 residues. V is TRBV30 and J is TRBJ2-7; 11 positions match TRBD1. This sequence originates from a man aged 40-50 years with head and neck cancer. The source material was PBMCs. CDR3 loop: CAWRTEGQGAYEQYF. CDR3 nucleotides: TGTGCCTGGAGAACCGAGGGACAGGGGGCCTACGAGCAGTACTTC.